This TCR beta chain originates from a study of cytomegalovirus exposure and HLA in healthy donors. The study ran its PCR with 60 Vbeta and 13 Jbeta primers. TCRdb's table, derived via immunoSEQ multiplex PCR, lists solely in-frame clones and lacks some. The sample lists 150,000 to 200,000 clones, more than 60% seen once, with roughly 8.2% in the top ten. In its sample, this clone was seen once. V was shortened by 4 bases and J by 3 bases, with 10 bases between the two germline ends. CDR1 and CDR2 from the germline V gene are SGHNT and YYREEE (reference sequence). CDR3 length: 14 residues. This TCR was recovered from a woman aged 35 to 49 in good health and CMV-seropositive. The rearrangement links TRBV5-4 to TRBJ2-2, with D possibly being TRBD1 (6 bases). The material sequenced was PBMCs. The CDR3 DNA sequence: TGTGCCAGCAGCCCGGACAGATACACCGGGGAGCTGTTTTTT. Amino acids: CASSPDRYTGELFF.